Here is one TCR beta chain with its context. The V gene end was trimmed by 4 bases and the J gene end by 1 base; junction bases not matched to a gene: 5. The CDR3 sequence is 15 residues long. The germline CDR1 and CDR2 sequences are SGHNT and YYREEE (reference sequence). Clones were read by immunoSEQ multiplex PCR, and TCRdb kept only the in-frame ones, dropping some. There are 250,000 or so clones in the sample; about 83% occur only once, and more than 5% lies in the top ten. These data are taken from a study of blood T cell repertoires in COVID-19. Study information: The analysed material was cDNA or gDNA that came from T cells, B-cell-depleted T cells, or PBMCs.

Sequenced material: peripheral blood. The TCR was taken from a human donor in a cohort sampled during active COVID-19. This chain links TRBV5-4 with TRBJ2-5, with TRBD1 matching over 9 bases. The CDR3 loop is CASSATGGRQETQYF. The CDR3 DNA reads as TGTGCCAGCAGCGCTACAGGGGGCCGCCAAGAGACCCAGTACTTC.